Presented here are 21 T cell receptor beta chains from one specimen sequenced in a study of blood T cell repertoires in COVID-19 (dated by TCRdb to 2020 to 2022). Library method: the immunoSEQ multiplex PCR assay. What TCRdb holds here is the immuneACCESS table cut down to in-frame rearrangements. Part of the clones is not present; checked against another copy, under half of the missing clones reflect an unresolved V gene, and the others are unexplained. In this sample the table shows 130,000 to 150,000 clones, around four fifths of which occur a single time. The ten biggest clones cover about 3% of the sample. Sequenced sample: peripheral blood. Every receptor here comes from a woman aged 40 to 50 with active or convalescent COVID-19.

Only a few counts were recorded for this clone. The rearrangement links TRBV19 to TRBJ1-3; D gene ambiguous. The CDR3 totals 15 residues. V gave up 6 bases and J gave up 0 bases, with 12 bases separating them. Per the germline V gene, CDR1 is LNHDA and CDR2 is SQIVND (reference sequence). The CDR3 reads CASSPSVLSGNTIYF. The CDR3 DNA sequence: TGTGCCAGTAGCCCCTCGGTCCTCTCTGGAAACACCATATATTTT.

This chain connects TRBV5-4 to TRBJ2-3; 9 nucleotides align to TRBD2. The CDR3 is made up of 15 amino acids. V lost 5 bases, J lost 2 bases, and 6 bases stayed unmatched. Germline V gives CDR1 SGHNT, CDR2 YYREEE (reference sequence). The CDR3 here is CASRSSGRSTDTQYF. The CDR3 bases are TGTGCCAGCAGAAGTAGCGGGAGATCCACAGATACGCAGTATTTT.

The CDR3 DNA reads TGTGCCAGCGGGGGGTGGGGCCCCGATCAGCCCCAGCATTTT. It translates to CASGGWGPDQPQHF. The V gene is TRBV18, the J gene TRBJ1-5; D possibly corresponds to TRBD1 (5 bases). The CDR3 runs to 14 residues. Germline V CDR1 and CDR2: KGHSH, LQKENI. Trimming pared 8 bases from V and 5 bases from J, leaving 16 bases between.

The rearrangement links TRBV15 to TRBJ1-2; a weak D match, TRBD1 (5 bases). CDR1 is LNHNV, CDR2 YYDKDF, per germline (reference sequence). The CDR3 contains 13 residues. With 5 bases removed from V and 3 bases from J, the gap between germline ends came to 10 bases. CDR3 bases: TGTGCCACCAGCCCGGGCAGGGACTATGGCTACACCTTC. It encodes CATSPGRDYGYTF.

For the CDR3, the DNA is TGCGCCAGCAGCTTGAGCGGCGAGTCAGATACGCAGTATTTT. Protein product: CASSLSGESDTQYF. The chain employs TRBV5-1 and TRBJ2-3; weak D call: TRBD2 (5 bases). Germline-derived CDR1 and CDR2 are SGHRS and YFSETQ. Trimming stripped 1 base from V and 4 bases from J, with 10 bases between. There are 14 residues in the CDR3.

The chain is built from TRBV6-2 or TRBV6-3 and TRBJ1-3; the D gene is possibly TRBD1 (5 bases). Germline CDR1 is MNHEY and CDR2 is SVGEGT. This CDR3 spans 17 amino acids. V gave up 5 bases and J gave up 0 bases, with 17 bases separating them. The CDR3 sequence: CASSTEQGFSSGNTIYF. DNA for the CDR3: TGTGCCAGCAGTACCGAGCAGGGCTTCAGCTCTGGAAACACCATATATTTT.

This chain connects TRBV10-2 to TRBJ2-1; 9 bases line up with TRBD2. Germline V lookup: CDR1 WSHSY, CDR2 SAAADI. This CDR3 is 14 amino acids long. The junction had 8 bases not matched to a gene; V was cut back by 5 bases and J by 9 bases. In nucleotides, the CDR3 is TGCGCCAGCAGTTTAGCGGGGGAGGGGAGTGAGCAGTTCTTC. Translating gives CASSLAGEGSEQFF.

The chain is built from TRBV6-1 and TRBJ2-4; D uncertain. Germline CDR1 reads MNHNS; CDR2 reads SASEGT. The V end lost 0 bases, the J end lost 9 bases, and 15 bases lay between the germline ends. The CDR3 has 15 residues. CDR3 region: CASSEALRQSAIQYF. CDR3 DNA: TGTGCCAGCAGTGAAGCATTGAGGCAGTCTGCCATTCAGTACTTC.

J is TRBJ2-2 and V is TRBV6-6; 10 bases agree with TRBD2. The ends lost 4 bases at V and 1 base at J; junction bases unmatched: 3. CDR1 and CDR2 from the germline V gene are MNHNY and SVGAGI (reference sequence). This CDR3 is 16 amino acids long. The CDR3 DNA reads as TGTGCCAGCAGTTTAATAGCGGGAGGGAACACCGGGGAGCTGTTTTTT. Its translation: CASSLIAGGNTGELFF.

This sequence joins TRBV25-1 and TRBJ2-4, with 9 bases lining up with TRBD1. The CDR3 is made up of 14 amino acids. The V segment lost 5 bases and the J segment 7 bases; nucleotides outside the gene matches: 6. Per the germline V gene, CDR1 is MGHDK and CDR2 is SYGVNS. The CDR3 DNA reads TGTGCCAGCAGTACAGGGGGCGTTCGGAACATTCAGTACTTC. Protein sequence: CASSTGGVRNIQYF.

As regards this clone: An end of the junction differs from the germline gene, which may be a read error. The chain has TRBV6-6 and TRBJ1-1, with D unresolved. This CDR3 contains 11 residues. Germline V gene data show CDR1 as MNHNY and CDR2 as SVGAGI (reference sequence). The CDR3 nucleotides read TGTGCCAGCAGTGACTCCCCCAAAGCTTTCTTT. It encodes CASSDSPKAFF.

The V and J genes are TRBV18 and TRBJ1-6; 7 bases agree with TRBD1. The germline V gene encodes CDR1 KGHSH and CDR2 LQKENI. The V gene end was trimmed by 4 bases and the J gene end by 9 bases; junction bases not matched to a gene: 18. The CDR3 runs to 18 residues. As DNA, the CDR3 is TGTGCCAGCTCACTCCGCTCCAACGACAGGGCAGGCACTTCACCCCTCCACTTT. This translates into CASSLRSNDRAGTSPLHF.

The chain joins TRBV5-1 to TRBJ1-1, with D unresolved. Germline CDR1 reads SGHRS; CDR2 reads YFSETQ. V lost 0 bases and J 1 base, leaving 16 bases between the germline ends. This CDR3 is built from 17 residues. The CDR3 reads CASSLALSGKSNTEAFF. For the CDR3, the DNA is TGCGCCAGCAGCTTGGCCTTGTCGGGGAAGTCGAACACTGAAGCTTTCTTT. Full variable domain (missing parts from reference TRBV5-1 and TRBJ1-1): KAGVTQTPRYLIKTRGQQVTLSCSPISGHRSVSWYQQTPGQGLQFLFEYFSETQRNKGNFPGRFSGRQFSNSRSEMNVSTLELGDSALYLCASSLALSGKSNTEAFFGQGTRLTVV.

The V call is TRBV7-2, the J call TRBJ1-5, with D possibly TRBD1 on 5 matching bases. V gave up 1 base and J gave up 4 bases, with 11 bases separating them. This CDR3 spans 15 amino acids. Germline V gene lookup returns CDR1 SGHTA and CDR2 FQGNSA. DNA for the CDR3: TGTGCCAGCAGCTTAGGAGACAGAAAAAATCAGCCCCAGCATTTT. Protein product: CASSLGDRKNQPQHF.

The chain links TRBV5-5 to TRBJ2-7; D not resolved. The V end was cut by 7 bases, the J end by 0 bases, with 5 bases between. CDR1 and CDR2 from the germline V gene are SGHKS and YYEKEE (reference sequence). This CDR3 contains 11 residues. CDR3 coding DNA: TGTGCCAGCGCCTACTCCTACGAGCAGTACTTC. Amino acid sequence: CASAYSYEQYF.

The chain has TRBV28 and TRBJ1-2; no clear D. Germline V gene data show CDR1 as MDHEN and CDR2 as SYDVKM. The CDR3 sequence is 17 residues long. V dropped 7 bases and J dropped 0 bases, with 21 bases sitting between them. Here the CDR3 DNA reads TGTGCCAGCACCCGCACCCGAGAGAACCTCTCTAACTATGGCTACACCTTC. This codes for CASTRTRENLSNYGYTF.

CDR3 DNA: TGTGCCAGCAGCTTGGACGGGGGGTTGGTGGAGCTGTTTTTT. Translating gives CASSLDGGLVELFF. This sequence joins TRBV5-4 and TRBJ2-2, with 7 nucleotides matching TRBD2. V lost 0 bases and J lost 10; bases outside the gene matches: 6. Germline-derived CDR1 and CDR2 are SGHNT and YYREEE (reference sequence). The CDR3 spans 14 residues.

The chain employs TRBV9 and TRBJ2-7, with 7 bases aligning to TRBD1. The CDR3 consists of 14 residues. With V trimmed by 4 bases and J by 6 bases, 10 bases remained unmatched. Germline V gene sequence: CDR1 SGDLS, CDR2 YYNGEE. The CDR3 spells CASSPRQGLGEQYF. Written as DNA, the CDR3 is TGTGCCAGCAGCCCCCGACAGGGTTTGGGCGAGCAGTACTTC.

This sequence joins TRBV4-1 and TRBJ2-7, with 10 nucleotides matching TRBD2. This CDR3 contains 15 residues. CDR1 MGHRA and CDR2 YSYEKL come from the germline V gene. V shed 1 base, J shed 3 bases, and the junction held 3 bases outside the gene matches. CDR3 loop: CASSQASGGLYEQYF. Here the CDR3 DNA reads TGCGCCAGCAGCCAAGCTAGCGGGGGTCTCTACGAGCAGTACTTC.

The CDR3 DNA sequence: TGTGCCAGCAGCGTACCCGGGAGCTATGGCTACACCTTC. This translates into CASSVPGSYGYTF. This chain links TRBV9 with TRBJ1-2; D call uncertain. V was trimmed by 1 base and J by 4 bases, leaving 8 bases between them. The CDR3 loop spans 13 amino acids. Germline V CDR1 and CDR2: SGDLS, YYNGEE.

The genes are TRBV5-1 and TRBJ2-5, with 7 bases identical to TRBD2. Looked up from germline, CDR1 is SGHRS and CDR2 is YFSETQ. V was pared by 0 bases and J by 2 bases, with 10 bases of the junction left unmatched. The CDR3 loop spans 17 amino acids. CDR3 in amino acids: CASSLAPGGGNQETQYF. CDR3 sequence (DNA): TGCGCCAGCAGCTTGGCCCCCGGGGGAGGGAATCAAGAGACCCAGTACTTC.